This T cell receptor (beta chain) originates from a study of early T cells in non-severe SARS-CoV-2 infection. In the study overall: Bulk RNA isolated from unsorted whole blood underwent sequencing; chains were not paired.

V lost 6 bases and J lost 0, with 11 bases in between. Looked up from germline, CDR1 is SGHRS and CDR2 is YFSETQ. The CDR3 sequence is 14 residues long. The study, taken as a whole, reports: In VDJdb matching, anti-spike CD8 responses were favored while private and CD4 specificities went missing.

To note about this clonotype: The antigen is undetermined.

Attachment of unique molecular identifiers to individual cDNA molecules was performed. TCRdb fed the 5' RACE reads into MiXCR, producing one record per CDR3 protein. The sample carries more than 65,000 distinct CDR3 sequences, roughly 13% recorded once. The TCR sequence derives from an adult who was a healthcare worker with PCR-confirmed SARS-CoV-2 infection or an uninfected control (not recorded which). This chain connects TRBV5-1 to TRBJ2-3; D may be TRBD1 (5 bases). Specimen: whole blood. The CDR3 is CASTDRRSTDTQYF. CDR3 bases: TGCGCCAGCACCGACAGACGTAGCACAGATACGCAGTATTTT.